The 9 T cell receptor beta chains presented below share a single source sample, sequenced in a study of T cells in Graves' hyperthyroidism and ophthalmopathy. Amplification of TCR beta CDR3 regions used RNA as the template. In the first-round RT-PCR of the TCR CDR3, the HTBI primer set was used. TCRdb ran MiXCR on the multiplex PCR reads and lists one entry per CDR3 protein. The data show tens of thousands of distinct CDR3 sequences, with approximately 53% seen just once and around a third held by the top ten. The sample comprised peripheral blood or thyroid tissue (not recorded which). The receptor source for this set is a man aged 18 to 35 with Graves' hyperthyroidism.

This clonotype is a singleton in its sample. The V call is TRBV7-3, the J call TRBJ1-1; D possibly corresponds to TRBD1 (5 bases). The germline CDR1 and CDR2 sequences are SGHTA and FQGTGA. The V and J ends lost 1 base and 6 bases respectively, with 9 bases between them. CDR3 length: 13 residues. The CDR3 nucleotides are TGTGCCAGCAGCTTAATCAGGGATTCTGAAGCTTTCTTT. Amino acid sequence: CASSLIRDSEAFF.

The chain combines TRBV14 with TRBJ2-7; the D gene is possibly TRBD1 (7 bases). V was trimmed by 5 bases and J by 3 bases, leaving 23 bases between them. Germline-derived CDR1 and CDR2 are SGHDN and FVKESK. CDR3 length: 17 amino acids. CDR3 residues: CASSLGGGQPGGYEQYF. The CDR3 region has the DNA TGTGCCAGCAGCTTGGGTGGGGGGCAGCCAGGGGGCTACGAGCAGTACTTC.

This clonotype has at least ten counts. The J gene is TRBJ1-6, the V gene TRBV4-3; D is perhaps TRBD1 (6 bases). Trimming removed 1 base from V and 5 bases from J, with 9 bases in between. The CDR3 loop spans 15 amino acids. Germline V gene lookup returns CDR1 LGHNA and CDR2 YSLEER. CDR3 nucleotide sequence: TGCGCCAGCAGCCAAGCGGGACATAATAATTCACCCCTCCACTTT. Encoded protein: CASSQAGHNNSPLHF.

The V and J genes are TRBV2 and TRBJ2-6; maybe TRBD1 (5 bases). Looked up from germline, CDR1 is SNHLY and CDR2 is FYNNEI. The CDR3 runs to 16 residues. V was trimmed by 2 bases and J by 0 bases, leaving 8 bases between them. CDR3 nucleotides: TGTGCCAGCAGTGAAAGGGGAAACTCTGGGGCCAACGTCCTGACTTTC. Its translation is CASSERGNSGANVLTF.

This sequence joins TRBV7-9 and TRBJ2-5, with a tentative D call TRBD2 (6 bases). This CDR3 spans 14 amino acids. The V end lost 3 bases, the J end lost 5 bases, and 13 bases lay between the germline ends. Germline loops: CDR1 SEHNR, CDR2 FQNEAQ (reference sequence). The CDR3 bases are TGTGCCAGCAGCTTTCGACTAGACTCGGAGACCCAGTACTTC. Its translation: CASSFRLDSETQYF. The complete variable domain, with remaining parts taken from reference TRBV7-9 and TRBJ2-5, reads DTGVSQNPRHKITKRGQNVTFRCDPISEHNRLYWYRQTLGQGPEFLTYFQNEAQLEKSRLLSDRFSAERPKGSFSTLEIQRTEQGDSAMYLCASSFRLDSETQYFGPGTRLLVL.

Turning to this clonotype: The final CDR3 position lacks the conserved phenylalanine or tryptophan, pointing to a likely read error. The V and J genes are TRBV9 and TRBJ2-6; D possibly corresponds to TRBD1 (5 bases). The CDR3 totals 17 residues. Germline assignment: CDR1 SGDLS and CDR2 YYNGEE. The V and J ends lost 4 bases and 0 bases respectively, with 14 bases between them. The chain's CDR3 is CASSLHQGLSGANVLTL. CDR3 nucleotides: TGTGCCAGCAGCCTACATCAGGGCCTCTCTGGGGCCAACGTCCTGACTTTA.

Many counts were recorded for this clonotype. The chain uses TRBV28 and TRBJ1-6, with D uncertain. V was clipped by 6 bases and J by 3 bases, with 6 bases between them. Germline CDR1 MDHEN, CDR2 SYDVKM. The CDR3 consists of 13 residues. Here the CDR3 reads CASSQIYNSPLHF. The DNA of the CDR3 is TGTGCCAGCAGCCAGATCTATAATTCACCCCTCCACTTT.

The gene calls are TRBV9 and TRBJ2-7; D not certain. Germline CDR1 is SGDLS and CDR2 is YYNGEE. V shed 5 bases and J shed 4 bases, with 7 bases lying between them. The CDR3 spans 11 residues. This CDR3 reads CASRHPYEQYF. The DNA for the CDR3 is TGTGCCAGCAGACACCCTTACGAGCAGTACTTC.

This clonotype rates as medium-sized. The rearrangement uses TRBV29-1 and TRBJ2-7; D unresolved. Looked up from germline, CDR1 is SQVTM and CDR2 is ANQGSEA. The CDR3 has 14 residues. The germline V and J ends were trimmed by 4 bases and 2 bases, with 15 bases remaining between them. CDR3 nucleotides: TGCAGCGTTGCTGACGTACGTACGACCTACGAGCAGTACTTC. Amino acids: CSVADVRTTYEQYF.